In this sample, the clone carrying this T cell receptor beta chain turned up a few times. As yet, its antigen is unknown. The single heparinised draw taken from each donor contained roughly 100 mL of blood on average. The CDR3 sequence is 17 residues long. Looked up from germline, CDR1 is LNHDA and CDR2 is SQIVND (reference sequence). V gave up 3 bases and J gave up 6 bases; unmatched junction bases: 13. Of the isolated RNA, all was reverse transcribed, and so the sequenced material was expressed TCRB transcripts. Deep immunoSEQ sequencing covered naive, central memory and regulatory T cell samples. Produced via immunoSEQ multiplex PCR; TCRdb's table is partial and in-frame only. The sample yields around 300,000 clones, 7% to 9% seen once. This specimen comes from a study of beta chain features in type 1 diabetes. General study results and limits: A greater similarity of naive, central memory and Treg TCRB repertoires was seen among patients than among healthy donors.

This chain connects TRBV19 to TRBJ2-1, with 8 bases matching TRBD1. The origin of this receptor is a woman aged 18 to 35 in good health. Source material: central memory CD4+ T cells from blood. The CDR3, as DNA: TGTGCCAGTAGTATGGTGAAGGGGGCAGGGGGCTTCAATGAGCAGTTCTTC. Translating gives CASSMVKGAGGFNEQFF. Supplemented by reference TRBV19 and TRBJ2-1, the full variable domain reads DGGITQSPKYLFRKEGQNVTLSCEQNLNHDAMYWYRQDPGQGLRLIYYSQIVNDFQKGDIAEGYSVSREKKESFPLTVTSAQKNPTAFYLCASSMVKGAGGFNEQFFGPGTRLTVL.